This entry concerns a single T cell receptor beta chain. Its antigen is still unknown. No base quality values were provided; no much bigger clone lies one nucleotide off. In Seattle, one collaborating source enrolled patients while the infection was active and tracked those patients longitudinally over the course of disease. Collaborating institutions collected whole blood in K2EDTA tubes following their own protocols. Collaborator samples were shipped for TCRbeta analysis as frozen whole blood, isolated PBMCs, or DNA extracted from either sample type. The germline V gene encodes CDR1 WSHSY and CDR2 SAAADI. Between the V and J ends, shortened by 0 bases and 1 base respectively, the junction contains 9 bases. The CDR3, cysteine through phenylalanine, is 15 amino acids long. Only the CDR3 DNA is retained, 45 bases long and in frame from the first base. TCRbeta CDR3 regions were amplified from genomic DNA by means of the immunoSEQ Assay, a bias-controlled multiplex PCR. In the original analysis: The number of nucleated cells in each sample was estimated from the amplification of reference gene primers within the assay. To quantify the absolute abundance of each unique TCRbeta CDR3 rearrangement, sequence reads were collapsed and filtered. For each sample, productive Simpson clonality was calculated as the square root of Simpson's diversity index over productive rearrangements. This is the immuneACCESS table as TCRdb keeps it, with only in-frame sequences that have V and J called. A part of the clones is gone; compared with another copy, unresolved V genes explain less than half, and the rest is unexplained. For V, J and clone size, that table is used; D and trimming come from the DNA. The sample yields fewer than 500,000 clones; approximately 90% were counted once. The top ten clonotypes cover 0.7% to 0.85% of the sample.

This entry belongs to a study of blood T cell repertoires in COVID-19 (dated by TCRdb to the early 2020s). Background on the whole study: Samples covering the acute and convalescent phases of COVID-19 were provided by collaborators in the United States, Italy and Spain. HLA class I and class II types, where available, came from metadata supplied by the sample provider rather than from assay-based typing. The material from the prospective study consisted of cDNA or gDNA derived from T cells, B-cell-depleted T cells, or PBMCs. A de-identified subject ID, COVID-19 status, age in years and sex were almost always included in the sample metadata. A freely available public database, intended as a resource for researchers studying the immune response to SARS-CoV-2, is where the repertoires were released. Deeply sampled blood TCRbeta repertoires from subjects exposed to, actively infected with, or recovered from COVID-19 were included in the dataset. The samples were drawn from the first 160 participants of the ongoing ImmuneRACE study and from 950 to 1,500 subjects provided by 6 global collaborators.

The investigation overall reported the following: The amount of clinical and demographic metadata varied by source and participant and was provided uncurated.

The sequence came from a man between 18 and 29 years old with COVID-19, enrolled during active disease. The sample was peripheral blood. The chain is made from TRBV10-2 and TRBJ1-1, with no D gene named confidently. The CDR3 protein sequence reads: CASSESRAGNTEAFF. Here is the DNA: TGCGCCAGCAGTGAGTCGAGGGCAGGGAACACTGAAGCTTTCTTT.